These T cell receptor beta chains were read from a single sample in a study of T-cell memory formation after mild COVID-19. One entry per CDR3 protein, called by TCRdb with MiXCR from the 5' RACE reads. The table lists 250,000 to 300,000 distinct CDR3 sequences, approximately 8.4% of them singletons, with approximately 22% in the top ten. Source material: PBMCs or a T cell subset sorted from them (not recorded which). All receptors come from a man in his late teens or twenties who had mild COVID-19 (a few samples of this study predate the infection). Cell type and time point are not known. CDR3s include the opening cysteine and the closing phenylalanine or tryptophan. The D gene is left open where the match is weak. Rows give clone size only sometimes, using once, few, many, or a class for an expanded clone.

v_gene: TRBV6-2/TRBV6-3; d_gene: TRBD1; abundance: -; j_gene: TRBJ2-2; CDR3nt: TGTGCCAGCAGTGCGGACAGGGAGTGGGGCACCGGGGAGCTGTTTTTT; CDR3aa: CASSADREWGTGELFF
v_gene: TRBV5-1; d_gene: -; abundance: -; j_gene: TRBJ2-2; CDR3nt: TGCGCCAGCAGCTCATCAGAGGGCCGCACCGGGGAGCTGTTTTTT; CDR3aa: CASSSSEGRTGELFF
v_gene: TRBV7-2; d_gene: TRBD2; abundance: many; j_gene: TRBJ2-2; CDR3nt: TGTGCCAGCAGCTTAATGACTAGCGACACCGGGGAGCTGTTTTTT; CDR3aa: CASSLMTSDTGELFF
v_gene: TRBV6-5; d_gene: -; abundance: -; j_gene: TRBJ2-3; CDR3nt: TGTGCCAGCAGTTACAAGAGGACAGATACGCAGTATTTT; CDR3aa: CASSYKRTDTQYF
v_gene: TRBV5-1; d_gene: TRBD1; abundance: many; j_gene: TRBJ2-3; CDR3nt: TGCGCCAGCATGGCAGGGGGTCATGAAGATACGCAGTATTTT; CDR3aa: CASMAGGHEDTQYF
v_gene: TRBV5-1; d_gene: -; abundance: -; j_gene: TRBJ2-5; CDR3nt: TGCGCCAGCAGCTTGGTAGCGGTCACTCAAGAGACCCAGTACTTC; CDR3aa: CASSLVAVTQETQYF
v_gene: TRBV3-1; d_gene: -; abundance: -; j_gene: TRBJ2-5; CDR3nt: TGTGCCAGCAGCCAAGATCGGGGAGGACTGGAAGAGACCCAGTACTTC; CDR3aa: CASSQDRGGLEETQYF
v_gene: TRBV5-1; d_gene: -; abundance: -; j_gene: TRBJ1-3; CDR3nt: TGCGCCAGCAGCATGGCGGGACAACACTCTGGAAACACCATATATTTT; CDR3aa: CASSMAGQHSGNTIYF
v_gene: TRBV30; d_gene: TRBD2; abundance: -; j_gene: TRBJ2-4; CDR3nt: TGTGCCTGGGGCCGAACTAGCGGGGTACACATTCAGTACTTC; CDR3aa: CAWGRTSGVHIQYF
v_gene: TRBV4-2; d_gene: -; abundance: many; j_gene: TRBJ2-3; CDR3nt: TGTGCCAGCAGCCAAGAGGGCGGGGGCCTTCCAGATACGCAGTATTTT; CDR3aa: CASSQEGGGLPDTQYF
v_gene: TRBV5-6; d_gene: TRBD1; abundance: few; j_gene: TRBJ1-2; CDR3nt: TGTGCCAGCAGCCTGGGGACAGGCACAACCTTC; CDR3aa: CASSLGTGTTF
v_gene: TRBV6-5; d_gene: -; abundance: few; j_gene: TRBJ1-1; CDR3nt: TGTGCCAGCAGTCCTCAGACAGGGAACACTGAAGCTTTCTTT; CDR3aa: CASSPQTGNTEAFF
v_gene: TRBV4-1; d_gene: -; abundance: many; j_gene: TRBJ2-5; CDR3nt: TGCGCCAGCAGCCACCCCTCGAGGGAGACCCAGTACTTC; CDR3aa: CASSHPSRETQYF
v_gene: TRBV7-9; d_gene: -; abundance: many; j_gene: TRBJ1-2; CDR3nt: TGTGCCAGCAGCCCAGGATCGGGCTATGGCTACACCTTC; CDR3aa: CASSPGSGYGYTF
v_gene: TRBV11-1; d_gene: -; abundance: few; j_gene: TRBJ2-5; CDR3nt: TGTGCCAGCAGCTTACAAAGGGCTTCGGAGACCCAGTACTTC; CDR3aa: CASSLQRASETQYF
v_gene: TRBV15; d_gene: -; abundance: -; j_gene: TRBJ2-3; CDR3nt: TGTGCCACCAGCGGTGGGGCAGATACGCAGTATTTT; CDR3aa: CATSGGADTQYF
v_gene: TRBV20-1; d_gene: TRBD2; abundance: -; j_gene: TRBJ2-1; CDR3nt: TGCAGTGCCCAAGCGGGAAGCTCCTACAATGAGCAGTTCTTC; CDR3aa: CSAQAGSSYNEQFF
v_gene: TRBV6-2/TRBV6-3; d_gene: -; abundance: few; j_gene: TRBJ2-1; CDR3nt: TGTGCCAGCACGTCGGGACTTAATGAGCAGTTCTTC; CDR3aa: CASTSGLNEQFF
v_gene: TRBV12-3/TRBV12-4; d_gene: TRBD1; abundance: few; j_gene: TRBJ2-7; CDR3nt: TGTGCCAGCAGTCTCGGACAGGGTGGCCCCTACGAGCAGTACTTC; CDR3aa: CASSLGQGGPYEQYF
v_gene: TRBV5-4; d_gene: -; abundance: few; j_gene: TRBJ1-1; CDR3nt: TGTGCCAGCAGCGTAGCAGAGGCCCTTGAAGCTTTCTTT; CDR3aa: CASSVAEALEAFF
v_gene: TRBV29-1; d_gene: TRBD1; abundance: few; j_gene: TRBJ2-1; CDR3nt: TGCAGCGCCGCTTTACAGGGGCGGAGTGAGCAGTTCTTC; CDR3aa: CSAALQGRSEQFF
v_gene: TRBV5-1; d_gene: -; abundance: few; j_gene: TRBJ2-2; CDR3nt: TGCGCCAGCAGCTACCGACGGGGTAGCACCGGGGAGCTGTTTTTT; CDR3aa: CASSYRRGSTGELFF
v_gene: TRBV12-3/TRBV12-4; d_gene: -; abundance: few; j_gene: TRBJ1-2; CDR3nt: TGTGCCAGCAGTCCCCCCCCGGGGCCGGGCTATGGCTACACCTTC; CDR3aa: CASSPPPGPGYGYTF
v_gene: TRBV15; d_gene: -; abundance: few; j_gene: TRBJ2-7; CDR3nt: TGTGCCACCAGCAGAGTGGGGGCCTCCTACGAGCAGTACTTC; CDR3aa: CATSRVGASYEQYF
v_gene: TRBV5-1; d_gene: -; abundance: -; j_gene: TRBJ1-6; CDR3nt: TGCGCCAGCGGGACCGACTCCGGGACTCCCAATTCACCCCTCCACTTT; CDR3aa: CASGTDSGTPNSPLHF
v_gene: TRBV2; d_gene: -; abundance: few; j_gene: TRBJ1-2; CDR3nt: TGTGCCAGCAGTGAACCCGTGCAGGGTCGTCGTTTATCTGACTATGGCTACACCTTC; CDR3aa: CASSEPVQGRRLSDYGYTF
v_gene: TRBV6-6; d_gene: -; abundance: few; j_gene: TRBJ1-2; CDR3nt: TGTGCCAGCAGTTACGGTCGGGGTTCTAACTATGGCTACACCTTC; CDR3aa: CASSYGRGSNYGYTF
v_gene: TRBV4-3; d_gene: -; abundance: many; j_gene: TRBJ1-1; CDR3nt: TGCGCCAGCAGCCCACAGGGTCTGAACACTGAAGCTTTCTTT; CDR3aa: CASSPQGLNTEAFF
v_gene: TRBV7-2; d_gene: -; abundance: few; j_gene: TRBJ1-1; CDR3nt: TGTGCCAGCAGCTTAACAAGGGTATCGATCTCTGAAGCTTTCTTT; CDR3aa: CASSLTRVSISEAFF
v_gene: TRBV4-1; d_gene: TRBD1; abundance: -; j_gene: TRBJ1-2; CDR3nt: TGCGCCAGCAGCCGACGGCGGGACAGTAAAGATTATGGCTACACCTTC; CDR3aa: CASSRRRDSKDYGYTF
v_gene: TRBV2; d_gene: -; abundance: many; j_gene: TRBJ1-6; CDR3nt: TGTGCCAGCAGTGAGGAACTTAGGGATTCACCCCTCCACTTT; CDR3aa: CASSEELRDSPLHF
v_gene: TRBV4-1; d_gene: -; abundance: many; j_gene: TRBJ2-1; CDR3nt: TGCGCCAGCAGCCAAGGGCTTACAGGGAAAGGCTCCTACAATGAGCAGTTCTTC; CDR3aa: CASSQGLTGKGSYNEQFF
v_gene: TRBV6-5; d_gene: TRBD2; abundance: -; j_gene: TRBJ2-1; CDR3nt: TGTGCCAGCAGACCACTAGCGGGGTCAATCAATGAGCAGTTCTTC; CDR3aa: CASRPLAGSINEQFF
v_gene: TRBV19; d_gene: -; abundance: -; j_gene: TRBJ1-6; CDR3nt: TGTGCCGGTGGGACCGGAAATTCACCCCTCCACTTT; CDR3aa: CAGGTGNSPLHF
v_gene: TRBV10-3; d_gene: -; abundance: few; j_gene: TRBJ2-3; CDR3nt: TGTGCCATCAAACGGGGGCGAGACACAGATACGCAGTATTTT; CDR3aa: CAIKRGRDTDTQYF
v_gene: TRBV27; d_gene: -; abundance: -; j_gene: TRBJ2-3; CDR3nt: TGTGCCAGCAGACGGGGGACCCCAGATACGCAGTATTTT; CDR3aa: CASRRGTPDTQYF
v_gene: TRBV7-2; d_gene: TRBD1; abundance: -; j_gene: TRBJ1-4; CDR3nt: TGTGCCAGCAGCTCGAACAGGGGGCTCGTTGAAAAACTGTTTTTT; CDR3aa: CASSSNRGLVEKLFF
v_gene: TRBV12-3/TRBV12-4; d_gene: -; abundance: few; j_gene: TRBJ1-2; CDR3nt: TGTGCCAGCAGTTTGCCCACCAGGCTCCGGGGCTACACCTTC; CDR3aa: CASSLPTRLRGYTF
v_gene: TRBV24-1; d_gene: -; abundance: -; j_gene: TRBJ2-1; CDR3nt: TGTGCCACCAGTGATAGTGACGGAGCCTCCTACAATGAGCAGTTCTTC; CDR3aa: CATSDSDGASYNEQFF
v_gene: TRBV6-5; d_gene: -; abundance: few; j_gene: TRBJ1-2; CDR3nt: TGTGCCAGCTCGACCGTCGGGACTACTAAAGGGGATGGCTACACCTTC; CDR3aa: CASSTVGTTKGDGYTF
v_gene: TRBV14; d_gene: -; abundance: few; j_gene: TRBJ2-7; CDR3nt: TGTGCCAGCAGCCAAGAGTGGTTCTACGAGCAGTACTTC; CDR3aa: CASSQEWFYEQYF
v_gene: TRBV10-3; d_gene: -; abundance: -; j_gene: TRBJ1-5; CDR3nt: TGTGCCATCAGTGAATCGGGGGGCAATCAGCCCCAGCATTTT; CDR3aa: CAISESGGNQPQHF